The 15 T cell receptor beta chains below were found in one sample sequenced in a study of graft-versus-host responses after intestinal transplantation. No cognate antigen is known for these TCRs. Profiled with immunoSEQ multiplex PCR; TCRdb holds only in-frame clones, not every one. The data hold about 94,000 clones, with roughly 90% observed a single time. The starting material was unstimulated CD8+ T cells sorted from spleen or lymph node cells, obtained before intestinal transplant. These TCRs come from a human donor who received an intestinal transplant.

In its sample, this clone was seen once. The rearrangement joins TRBV16 to TRBJ1-1; D may be TRBD1 (6 bases). Germline V gene data show CDR1 as KGHSY and CDR2 as FQNENV. V gave up 3 bases and J gave up 1 base, with 12 bases separating them. The CDR3 has 15 residues. The CDR3 DNA follows: TGTGCCAGCAGCCACGTAGGGGGGGCGAACACTGAAGCTTTCTTT. Its translation: CASSHVGGANTEAFF.

V usage is TRBV5-1 and J usage is TRBJ2-1; tentatively, D is TRBD1 (5 bases). The CDR3 has 13 amino acids. V was clipped by 2 bases and J by 9 bases, with 12 bases between them. Germline CDR1 reads SGHRS; CDR2 reads YFSETQ. The CDR3 here is CASSFRGVGEQFF. The CDR3 DNA reads as TGCGCCAGCAGCTTTAGGGGCGTCGGTGAGCAGTTCTTC. The full variable domain, its missing parts supplied by reference TRBV5-1 and TRBJ2-1, is KAGVTQTPRYLIKTRGQQVTLSCSPISGHRSVSWYQQTPGQGLQFLFEYFSETQRNKGNFPGRFSGRQFSNSRSEMNVSTLELGDSALYLCASSFRGVGEQFFGPGTRLTVL.

This clone was detected only a few times. The chain links TRBV27 to TRBJ1-5; possible D gene TRBD1, 6 bases. Germline CDR1 MNHEY, CDR2 SMNVEV (reference sequence). The CDR3 is made up of 13 amino acids. The V and J ends lost 6 bases and 5 bases respectively, with 11 bases between them. The CDR3 spells CASRTDRYQPQHF. CDR3 bases: TGTGCCAGCAGAACGGACAGATATCAGCCCCAGCATTTT.

This chain joins TRBV19 and TRBJ1-5; D is possibly TRBD1 (5 bases). Germline V gene data show CDR1 as LNHDA and CDR2 as SQIVND (reference sequence). CDR3 length: 16 residues. The V gene lost 7 bases and the J gene lost 0 bases, with 16 bases spanning the gap. The CDR3 spells CASTIGGAPSNQPQHF. The CDR3 DNA reads TGTGCCAGTACGATTGGCGGGGCCCCTAGCAATCAGCCCCAGCATTTT.

The chain links TRBV7-3 to TRBJ2-7; 9 bases match TRBD2. J was trimmed by 3 bases and V by 6 bases; bases with no gene match: 3. The CDR3 extends over 13 amino acids. Germline V CDR1 and CDR2: SGHTA, FQGTGA. The CDR3: CASSLAGNYEQYF. CDR3 DNA: TGTGCCAGCAGTCTAGCGGGGAACTACGAGCAGTACTTC.

V is TRBV7-9 and J is TRBJ2-7, with TRBD1 identical over 10 bases. Looked up from germline, CDR1 is SEHNR and CDR2 is FQNEAQ (reference sequence). The length of the CDR3 is 15 residues. J was trimmed by 2 bases and V by 4 bases; bases with no gene match: 5. The DNA for the CDR3 is TGTGCCAGCAGCTCGGGACAGGGGTCAGCCTACGAGCAGTACTTC. Translating it yields CASSSGQGSAYEQYF.

V usage is TRBV9 and J usage is TRBJ2-5; 9 nucleotides line up with TRBD1. CDR1 is SGDLS, CDR2 YYNGEE, per germline. The CDR3 covers 16 residues. The J segment lost 0 bases and the V segment lost 3 bases, leaving 6 bases of the junction unmatched. The CDR3, as DNA: TGTGCCAGCAGCGAGGGGACAGGGCTATACCAAGAGACCCAGTACTTC. Translated, it gives CASSEGTGLYQETQYF.

The gene calls are TRBV19 and TRBJ1-2, with D possibly matching TRBD1 (6 bases). The CDR3 loop spans 14 amino acids. Germline loops: CDR1 LNHDA, CDR2 SQIVND (reference sequence). The ends were cut back, 3 bases at V and 4 bases at J, with 12 bases in the middle. The CDR3 DNA is TGTGCCAGTAGTATTGGTCAGGGGACCTATGGCTACACCTTC. Residues: CASSIGQGTYGYTF.

The rearrangement links TRBV28 to TRBJ2-7; D gene unclear. Between the trimmed V and J ends, which lost 3 bases and 2 bases, there was a span of 8 bases. Germline loops: CDR1 MDHEN, CDR2 SYDVKM. This CDR3 spans 13 amino acids. CDR3 sequence: CASSFGQAYEQYF. The CDR3 region has the DNA TGTGCCAGCAGTTTCGGCCAGGCCTACGAGCAGTACTTC.

The rearrangement links TRBV6-1 to TRBJ2-1, with 8 bases lining up with TRBD1. Germline values: CDR1 MNHNS, CDR2 SASEGT. The CDR3 has 14 residues. V shed 9 bases, J shed 6 bases, and the junction held 10 bases outside the gene matches. DNA for the CDR3: TGTGCCAGTAGGACCCGGACAGGGACCAATGAGCAGTTCTTC. This gives the protein CASRTRTGTNEQFF.

This clone was seen once. The chain joins TRBV7-2 to TRBJ1-2; perhaps TRBD1 as D (5 bases). The germline V gene has CDR1 SGHTA and CDR2 FQGNSA. The ends were cut back, 4 bases at V and 13 bases at J, with 13 bases in the middle. CDR3 length: 11 amino acids. CDR3 sequence: CASSSPGGGTF. In nucleotides, the CDR3 is TGTGCCAGCAGCTCCCCGGGGGGGGGCACCTTC.

The gene calls are TRBV10-3 and TRBJ1-2; no firm D call. There are 15 residues in the CDR3. Trimming removed 0 bases at V and 0 bases at J, with 8 bases between. Germline CDR1 and CDR2: ENHRY and SYGVKD. The CDR3 region has the DNA TGTGCCATCAGTGAGTCGCAGGCATCTAACTATGGCTACACCTTC. Translated, it gives CAISESQASNYGYTF.

CDR3 loop: CASSIGQGDYGYTF. CDR3 coding DNA: TGTGCCAGCAGCATTGGACAGGGCGACTATGGCTACACCTTC. The rearrangement links TRBV7-2 to TRBJ1-2, with 8 positions matching TRBD1. V was pared by 5 bases and J by 3 bases, with 5 bases of the junction left unmatched. The V gene's germline CDR1 is SGHTA and CDR2 FQGNSA. The CDR3 covers 14 residues. Drawing the rest from reference TRBV7-2 and TRBJ1-2, the complete variable domain is GAGVSQSPSNKVTEKGKDVELRCDPISGHTALYWYRQSLGQGLEFLIYFQGNSAPDKSGLPSDRFSAERTGGSVSTLTIQRTQQEDSAVYLCASSIGQGDYGYTFGSGTRLTVV.

The chain is built from TRBV10-2 and TRBJ2-7; TRBD2 aligns across 7 bases. V trimming: 4 bases; J trimming: 5 bases; junction bases outside the gene matches: 2. CDR1 is WSHSY and CDR2 is SAAADI in the germline V gene. This CDR3 has 12 residues. The CDR3 DNA follows: TGCGCCAGCAGTGGTGGGAGGGACGAGCAGTACTTC. Its translation is CASSGGRDEQYF.

The chain has TRBV11-2 and TRBJ1-2; a possible D gene is TRBD1 (5 bases). V lost 6 bases and J 3 bases, leaving 11 bases between the germline ends. Germline assignment: CDR1 SGHAT and CDR2 FQNNGV. There are 13 residues in the CDR3. The CDR3 is CASSSDTDYGYTF. CDR3 DNA: TGTGCCAGCAGTTCGGACACCGACTATGGCTACACCTTC.